Ten or more counts support the clone carrying this T cell receptor (beta chain). The antigen is not known. CDR3 length equals 15 residues. Trimming took off 0 bases at V and 0 bases at J, with 8 bases between the two ends. Germline V lookup: CDR1 MNHEY, CDR2 SVGAGI. A second PCR, run for roughly 7 to 12 cycles, used a sample-barcoded 5' primer plus a J-beta primer mix. MiXCR was run by TCRdb on the 5' RACE reads, yielding one entry per CDR3 protein. The sample holds about 600,000 distinct CDR3 sequences, under 55% seen once. This sample is drawn from a study of blood T cells in healthy people across ages. Findings of the study overall: Across samples, TCR beta diversity tracked strongly with naive T cell percentage.

The chain links TRBV6-5 to TRBJ1-1, with D possibly TRBD1 on 5 matching bases. The receptor was derived from an elderly man in good health. The sequenced sample was blood. The chain's CDR3 is CASSYSSTVNTEAFF. CDR3 DNA sequence: TGTGCCAGCAGTTACTCATCGACAGTGAACACTGAAGCTTTCTTT.